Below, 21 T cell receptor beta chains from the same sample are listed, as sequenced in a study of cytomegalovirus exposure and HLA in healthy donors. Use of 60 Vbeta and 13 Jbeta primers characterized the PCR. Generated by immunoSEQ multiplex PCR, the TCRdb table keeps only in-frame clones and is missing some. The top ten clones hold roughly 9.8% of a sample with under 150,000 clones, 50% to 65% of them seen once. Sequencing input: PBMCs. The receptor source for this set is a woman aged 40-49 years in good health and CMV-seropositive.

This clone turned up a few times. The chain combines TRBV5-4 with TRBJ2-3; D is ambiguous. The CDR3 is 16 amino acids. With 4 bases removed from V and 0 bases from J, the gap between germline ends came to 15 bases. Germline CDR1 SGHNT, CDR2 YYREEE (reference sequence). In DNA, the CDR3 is TGTGCCAGCAGCCCCGGATTGAGGTTTAGCACAGATACGCAGTATTTT. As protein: CASSPGLRFSTDTQYF.

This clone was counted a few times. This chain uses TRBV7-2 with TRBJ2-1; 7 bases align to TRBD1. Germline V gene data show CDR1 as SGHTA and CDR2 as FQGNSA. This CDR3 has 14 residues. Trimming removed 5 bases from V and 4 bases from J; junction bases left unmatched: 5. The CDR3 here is CASSEDRVYNEQFF. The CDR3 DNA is TGTGCCAGCAGCGAAGACAGGGTTTACAATGAGCAGTTCTTC.

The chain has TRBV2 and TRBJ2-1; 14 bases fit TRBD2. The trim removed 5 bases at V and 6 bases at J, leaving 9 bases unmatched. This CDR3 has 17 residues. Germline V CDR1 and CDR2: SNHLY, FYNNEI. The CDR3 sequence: CASSKTSGRVKSNEQFF. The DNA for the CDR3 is TGTGCCAGCAGTAAGACTAGCGGGAGGGTTAAGAGCAATGAGCAGTTCTTC. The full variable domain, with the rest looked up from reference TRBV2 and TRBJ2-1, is EPEVTQTPSHQVTQMGQEVILRCVPISNHLYFYWYRQILGQKVEFLVSFYNNEISEKSEIFDDQFSVERPDGSNFTLKIRSTKLEDSAMYFCASSKTSGRVKSNEQFFGPGTRLTVL.

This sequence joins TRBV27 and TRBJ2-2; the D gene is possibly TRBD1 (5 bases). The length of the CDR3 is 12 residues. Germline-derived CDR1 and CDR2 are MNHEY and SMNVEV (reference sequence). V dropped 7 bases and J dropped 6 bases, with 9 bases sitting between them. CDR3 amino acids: CASITGSGELFF. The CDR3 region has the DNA TGTGCCAGCATCACAGGCTCCGGGGAGCTGTTTTTT.

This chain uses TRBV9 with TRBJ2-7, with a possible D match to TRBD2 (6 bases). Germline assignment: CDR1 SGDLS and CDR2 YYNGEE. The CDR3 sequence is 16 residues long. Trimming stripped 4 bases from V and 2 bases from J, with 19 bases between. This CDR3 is CASSPYGGGMAYEQYF. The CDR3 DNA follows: TGTGCCAGCAGCCCGTACGGGGGTGGTATGGCCTACGAGCAGTACTTC.

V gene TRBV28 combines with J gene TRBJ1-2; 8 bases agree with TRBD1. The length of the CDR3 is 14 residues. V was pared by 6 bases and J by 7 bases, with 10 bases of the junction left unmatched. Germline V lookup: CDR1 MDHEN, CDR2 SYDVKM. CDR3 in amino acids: CASRLTGAPLGYTF. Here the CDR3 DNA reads TGTGCCAGCAGATTGACAGGGGCTCCCCTTGGCTACACCTTC.

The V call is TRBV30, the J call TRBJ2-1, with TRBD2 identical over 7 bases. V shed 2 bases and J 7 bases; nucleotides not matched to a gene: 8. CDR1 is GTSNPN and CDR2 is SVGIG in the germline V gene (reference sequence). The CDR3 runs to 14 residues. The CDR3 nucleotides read TGTGCCTGGAGTTTAAGCGGGAATATAAATGAGCAGTTCTTC. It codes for CAWSLSGNINEQFF. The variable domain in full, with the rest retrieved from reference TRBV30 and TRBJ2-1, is SQTIHQWPATLVQPVGSPLSLECTVEGTSNPNLYWYRQAAGRGLQLLFYSVGIGQISSEVPQNLSASRPQDRQFILSSKKLLLSDSGFYLCAWSLSGNINEQFFGPGTRLTVL.

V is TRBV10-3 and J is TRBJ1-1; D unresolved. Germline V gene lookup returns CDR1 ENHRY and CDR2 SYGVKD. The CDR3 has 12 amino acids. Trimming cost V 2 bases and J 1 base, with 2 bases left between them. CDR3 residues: CAISERNTEAFF. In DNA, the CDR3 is TGTGCCATCAGTGAGCGGAACACTGAAGCTTTCTTT.

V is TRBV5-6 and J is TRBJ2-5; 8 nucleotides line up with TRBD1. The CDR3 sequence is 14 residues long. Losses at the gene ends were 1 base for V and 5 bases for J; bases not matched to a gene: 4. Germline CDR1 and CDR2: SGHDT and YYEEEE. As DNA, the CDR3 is TGTGCCAGCAGCTTGCAGGGGGCAACGGAGACCCAGTACTTC. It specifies CASSLQGATETQYF.

For the CDR3, the DNA is TGCGCCAGCAGCCAAGATCTTATACTAGCGGGAGGTTACGAGCAGTACTTC. Protein sequence: CASSQDLILAGGYEQYF. The chain uses TRBV4-3 and TRBJ2-7, with 12 bases identical to TRBD2. The CDR3 sequence is 17 residues long. V gave up 0 bases and J gave up 4 bases; unmatched junction bases: 7. Germline V gene sequence: CDR1 LGHNA, CDR2 YSLEER.

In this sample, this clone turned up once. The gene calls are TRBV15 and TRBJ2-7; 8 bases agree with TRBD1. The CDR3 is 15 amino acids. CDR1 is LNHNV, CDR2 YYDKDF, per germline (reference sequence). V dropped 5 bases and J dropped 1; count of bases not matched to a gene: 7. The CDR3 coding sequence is TGTGCCACCAGCCCGTCTCGGACAGGGTCCTACGAGCAGTACTTC. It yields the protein CATSPSRTGSYEQYF.

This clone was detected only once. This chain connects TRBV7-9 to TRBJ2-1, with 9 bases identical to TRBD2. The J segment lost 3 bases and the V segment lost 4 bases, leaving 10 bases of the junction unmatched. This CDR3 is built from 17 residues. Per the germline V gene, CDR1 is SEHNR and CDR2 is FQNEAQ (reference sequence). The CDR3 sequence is CASSSGTGTSNYNEQFF. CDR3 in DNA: TGTGCCAGCAGCTCCGGCACCGGGACTAGCAACTACAATGAGCAGTTCTTC.

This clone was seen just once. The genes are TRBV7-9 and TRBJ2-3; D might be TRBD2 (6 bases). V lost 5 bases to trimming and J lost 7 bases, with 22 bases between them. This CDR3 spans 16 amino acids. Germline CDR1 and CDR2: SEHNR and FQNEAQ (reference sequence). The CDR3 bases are TGTGCCAGCAGCAAGGCGGGCGGAGGGGAAGAAAATACGCAGTATTTT. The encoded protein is CASSKAGGGEENTQYF.

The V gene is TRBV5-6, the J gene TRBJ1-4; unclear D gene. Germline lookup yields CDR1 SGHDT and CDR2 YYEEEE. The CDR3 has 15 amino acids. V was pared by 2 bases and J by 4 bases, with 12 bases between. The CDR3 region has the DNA TGTGCCAGCAGCTTAATCCAGGAGGTTAATGAAAAACTGTTTTTT. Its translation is CASSLIQEVNEKLFF.

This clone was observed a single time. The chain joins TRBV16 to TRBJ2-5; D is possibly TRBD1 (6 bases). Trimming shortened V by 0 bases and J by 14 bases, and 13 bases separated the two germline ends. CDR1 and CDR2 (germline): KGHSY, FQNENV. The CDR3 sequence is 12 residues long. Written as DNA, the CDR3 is TGTGCCAGCAGCCAATCCCCCCCGGGACATTACTTC. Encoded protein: CASSQSPPGHYF.

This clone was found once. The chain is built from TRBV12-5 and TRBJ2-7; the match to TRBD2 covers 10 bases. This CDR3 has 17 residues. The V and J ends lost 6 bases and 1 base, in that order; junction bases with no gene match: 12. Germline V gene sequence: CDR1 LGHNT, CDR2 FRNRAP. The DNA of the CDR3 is TGTGCTAGTGGATCCCCGCCGGGACTAGCGCTTTCCTACGAGCAGTACTTC. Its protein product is CASGSPPGLALSYEQYF.

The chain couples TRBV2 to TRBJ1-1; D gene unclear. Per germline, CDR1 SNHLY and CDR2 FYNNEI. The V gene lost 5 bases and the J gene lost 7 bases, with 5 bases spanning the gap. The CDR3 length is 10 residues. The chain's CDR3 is CASSLFEAFF. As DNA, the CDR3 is TGTGCCAGCAGTCTTTTTGAAGCTTTCTTT. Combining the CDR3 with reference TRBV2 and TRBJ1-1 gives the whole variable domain EPEVTQTPSHQVTQMGQEVILRCVPISNHLYFYWYRQILGQKVEFLVSFYNNEISEKSEIFDDQFSVERPDGSNFTLKIRSTKLEDSAMYFCASSLFEAFFGQGTRLTVV.

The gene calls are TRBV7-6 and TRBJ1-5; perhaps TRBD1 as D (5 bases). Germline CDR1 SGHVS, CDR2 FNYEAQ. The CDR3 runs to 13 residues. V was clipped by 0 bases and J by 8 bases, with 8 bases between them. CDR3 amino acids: CASSLASGEPQHF. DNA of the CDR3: TGTGCCAGCAGCTTAGCGTCGGGGGAGCCCCAGCATTTT.

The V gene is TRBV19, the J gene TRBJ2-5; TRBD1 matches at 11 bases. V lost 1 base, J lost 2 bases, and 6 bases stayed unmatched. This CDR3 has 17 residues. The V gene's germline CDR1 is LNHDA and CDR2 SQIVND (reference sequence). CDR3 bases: TGTGCCAGTAGTATAGTGTTTGGACAGGGGGCTCAAGAGACCCAGTACTTC. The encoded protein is CASSIVFGQGAQETQYF.

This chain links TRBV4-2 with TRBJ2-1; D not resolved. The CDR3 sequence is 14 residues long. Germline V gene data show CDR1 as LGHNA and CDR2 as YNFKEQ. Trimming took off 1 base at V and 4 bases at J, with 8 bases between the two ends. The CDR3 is CASSQVAEYNEQFF. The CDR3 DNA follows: TGTGCCAGCAGCCAAGTGGCGGAGTACAATGAGCAGTTCTTC.

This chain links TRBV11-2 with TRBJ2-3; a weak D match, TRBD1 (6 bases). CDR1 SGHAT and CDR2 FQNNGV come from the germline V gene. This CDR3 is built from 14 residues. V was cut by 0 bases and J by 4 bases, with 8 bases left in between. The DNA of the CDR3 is TGTGCCAGCAGCTTAGACAGGGGCGCAGATACGCAGTATTTT. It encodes CASSLDRGADTQYF.